This TCR beta chain was profiled in a study of blood T cell repertoires in COVID-19. For the study at large: Some COVID-19 samples were acute and others convalescent; all came from the United States, Italy and Spain. From T cells, B-cell-depleted T cells, or PBMCs came the material, which was cDNA or gDNA.

Methods used by the authors: The assay estimated nucleated cells by amplifying reference gene primers. Using immunoSEQ multiplex PCR, the repertoire was profiled, and TCRdb retains in-frame clones only, with some absent. D and trimming were read from the DNA, whereas the V and J calls and clone size are those reported in that table. Here the sample spans under 65,000 clones, approximately 90% being singletons. The CDR3 length is 14 residues. The germline CDR1 and CDR2 sequences are SGHRS and YFSETQ. The trim removed 3 bases at V and 8 bases at J, leaving 7 bases unmatched. Sequencing input: peripheral blood. This sequence originates from a man between 60 and 75 years old with acute or convalescent COVID-19. This chain connects TRBV5-1 to TRBJ1-3; 8 positions agree with TRBD1. Written as DNA, the CDR3 is TGCGCCAGCAGCTCCGGACAGGGTTCGGACACCATATATTTT. Its protein product is CASSSGQGSDTIYF.